Presented here are 7 T cell receptor beta chains from one specimen sequenced in a study of T cell repertoires in cytomegalovirus infection. TCRdb processed the reads anew with MiXCR; each CDR3 protein has one entry. The data show 200,000 to 300,000 distinct CDR3 sequences, more than 9% seen once. Material for sequencing was PBMCs. These receptors were taken from a human donor in good health (CMV status not recorded). Some clones in this sample may be carry-over from other donors' samples.

The gene calls are TRBV5-1 and TRBJ2-3; D is uncertain. V lost 0 bases and J lost 2, with 4 bases in between. CDR3 length: 13 residues. Germline V gene lookup returns CDR1 SGHRS and CDR2 YFSETQ. CDR3 in DNA: TGCGCCAGCAGCTTGGCAGCCACAGATACGCAGTATTTT. Translated: CASSLAATDTQYF. Variable domain in full (rest from reference TRBV5-1 and TRBJ2-3): KAGVTQTPRYLIKTRGQQVTLSCSPISGHRSVSWYQQTPGQGLQFLFEYFSETQRNKGNFPGRFSGRQFSNSRSEMNVSTLELGDSALYLCASSLAATDTQYFGPGTRLTVL.

This clonotype was seen many times. The CDR3 sequence is CASSPDGNYGYTF. CDR3 coding DNA: TGTGCCAGCAGCCCGGACGGCAACTATGGCTACACCTTC. This sequence joins TRBV7-2 and TRBJ1-2; D is unresolved. V lost 5 bases to trimming and J lost 2 bases, with 9 bases between them. Germline loops: CDR1 SGHTA, CDR2 FQGNSA. CDR3 length: 13 residues.

This clonotype appeared many times. For the CDR3, the DNA is TGTGCCAGCAGTACTCCTAGCACAGATACGCAGTATTTT. This encodes CASSTPSTDTQYF. The V gene is TRBV28, the J gene TRBJ2-3; D is undetermined. CDR1 and CDR2 (germline): MDHEN, SYDVKM. Trimming stripped 5 bases from V and 0 bases from J, with 6 bases between. The CDR3 is 13 amino acids.

This clonotype was seen many times. V usage is TRBV12-3 or TRBV12-4 and J usage is TRBJ2-1, with TRBD2 identical over 11 bases. This CDR3 region has 16 residues. V dropped 5 bases and J dropped 6; count of bases not matched to a gene: 9. The CDR3, as DNA: TGTGCCAGCAGTCCAACTACTAGCGGGAGATTCAATGAGCAGTTCTTC. Translated, it gives CASSPTTSGRFNEQFF.

This clonotype has a count of ten or more. The chain uses TRBV7-2 and TRBJ2-5, with 9 bases lining up with TRBD2. From germline, CDR1 is SGHTA and CDR2 FQGNSA. V lost 5 bases and J lost 5; bases outside the gene matches: 6. The CDR3 runs to 14 residues. The CDR3 spells CASSPGLAIETQYF. CDR3 DNA: TGTGCCAGCAGCCCGGGACTAGCAATTGAGACCCAGTACTTC.

At least ten counts were recorded for this clonotype. The V and J genes are TRBV12-3 or TRBV12-4 and TRBJ1-2; the D gene is possibly TRBD1 (6 bases). The V and J ends lost 5 bases and 1 base respectively, with 8 bases between them. The CDR3 covers 13 residues. The CDR3 loop reads CASSVQGNYGYTF. The CDR3 nucleotides are TGTGCCAGCAGTGTACAGGGTAACTATGGCTACACCTTC.

This clonotype was recorded many times. The chain couples TRBV20-1 to TRBJ2-4; D might be TRBD2 (6 bases). Per germline, CDR1 DFQATT and CDR2 SNEGSKA (reference sequence). The CDR3 spans 15 residues. With 3 bases removed from V and 8 bases from J, the gap between germline ends came to 20 bases. This CDR3 reads CSASLAAGSKDIQYF. CDR3 sequence (DNA): TGCAGTGCTAGTTTAGCGGCGGGGTCTAAGGACATTCAGTACTTC.